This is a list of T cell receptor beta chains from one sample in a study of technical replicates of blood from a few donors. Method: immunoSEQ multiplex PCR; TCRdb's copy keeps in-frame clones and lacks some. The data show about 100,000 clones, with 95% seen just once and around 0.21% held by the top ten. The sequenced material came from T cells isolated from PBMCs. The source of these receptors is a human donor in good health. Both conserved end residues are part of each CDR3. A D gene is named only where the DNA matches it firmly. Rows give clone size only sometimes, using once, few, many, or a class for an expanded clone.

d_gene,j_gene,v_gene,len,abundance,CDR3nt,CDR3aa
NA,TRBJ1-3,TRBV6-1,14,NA,TGTGCCAGCCTATCGTCCCTCTCTGGAAACACCATATATTTT,CASLSSLSGNTIYF
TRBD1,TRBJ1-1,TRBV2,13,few,TGTGCCAGCAGTCAGACAGGGGGTACTGAAGCTTTCTTT,CASSQTGGTEAFF
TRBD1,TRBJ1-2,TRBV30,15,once,TGTGCCTGGAGTGAAGGGACAGGGCTCGGCTATGGCTACACCTTC,CAWSEGTGLGYGYTF
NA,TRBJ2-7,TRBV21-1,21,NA,TGTGCCAGCAGCAGATTCTCGGGACAGGGGAAAACGGTGGGTAACTCCTACGAGCAGTACTTC,CASSRFSGQGKTVGNSYEQYF
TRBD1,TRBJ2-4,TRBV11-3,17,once,TGTGCCAGCAGCGTTTTACTTGGGACAGGGGCAAAAAACATTCAGTACTTC,CASSVLLGTGAKNIQYF
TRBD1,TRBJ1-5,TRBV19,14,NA,TGTGCCAGTAGCCTGACAGGGAGCAATCAGCCCCAGCATTTT,CASSLTGSNQPQHF
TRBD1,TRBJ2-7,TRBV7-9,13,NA,TGTGCCAGCAGGCGGGACAGGGACTACGAGCAGTACTTC,CASRRDRDYEQYF
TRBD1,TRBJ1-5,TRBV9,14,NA,TGTGCCAGCAGCGTAGGACAGGGGAGTCAGCCCCAGCATTTT,CASSVGQGSQPQHF
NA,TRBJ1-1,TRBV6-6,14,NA,TGTGCCAGCACCTTTCACACGGGAGACACTGAAGCTTTCTTT,CASTFHTGDTEAFF
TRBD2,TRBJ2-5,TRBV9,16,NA,TGTGCCAGCAGCGACGGGGGACTAGCGGGATTAGAGACCCAGTACTTC,CASSDGGLAGLETQYF
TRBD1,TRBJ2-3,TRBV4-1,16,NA,TGCGCCAGCAGCCAACGGACAGGGACGGAAACAGATACGCAGTATTTT,CASSQRTGTETDTQYF
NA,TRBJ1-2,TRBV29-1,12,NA,TGCAGCGTTGAACTGGTCTTGAGTGGCTACACCTTC,CSVELVLSGYTF
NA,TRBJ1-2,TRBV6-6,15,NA,TGTGCCAGCAGTCAGGTCATCGTAGCTAACTATGGCTACACCTTC,CASSQVIVANYGYTF
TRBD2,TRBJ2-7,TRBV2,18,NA,TGTGCCAGCAGTGAAGGGCTAGCGGGGCTCCGACCCAGGCGCAAGCAGTACTTC,CASSEGLAGLRPRRKQYF
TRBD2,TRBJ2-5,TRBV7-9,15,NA,TGTGCCAGCAGCTTCGCGGGGGGGCGGAGGGAGACCCAGTACTTC,CASSFAGGRRETQYF
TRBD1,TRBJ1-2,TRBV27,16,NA,TGTGCCAGCAGTAACCGGGACAGGGGAATTAACTATGGCTACACCTTC,CASSNRDRGINYGYTF
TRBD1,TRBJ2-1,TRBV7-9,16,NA,TGTGCCAGCAGCTTAGGTACAGGGGGCATCGACAATGAGCAGTTCTTC,CASSLGTGGIDNEQFF
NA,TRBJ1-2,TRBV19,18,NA,TGTGCCAGTAGTATAGGGTCTCTCACCTGGGGAGGAATGAATGGCTACACCTTC,CASSIGSLTWGGMNGYTF